This T cell receptor beta chain was identified during a study of blood T cell repertoires in COVID-19. Across the whole study: The United States, Italy and Spain provided the acute and convalescent COVID-19 samples.

From germline, CDR1 is SNHLY and CDR2 FYNNEI. This CDR3 has 13 amino acids. The junction had 3 bases not matched to a gene; V was cut back by 4 bases and J by 7 bases. Original analysis: Quantification of nucleated cells was approximated via reference gene primer amplification. Profiled with immunoSEQ multiplex PCR; TCRdb holds only in-frame clones, not every one. From that table come the V and J calls and clone size; the DNA was used to work out D and trimming. The sample lists 290,000 or so clones, about 90% occurring once. The sequenced sample was peripheral blood. The chain uses TRBV2 and TRBJ2-1; TRBD2 agrees at 8 bases. The TCR originated in a young man with active or convalescent COVID-19. This CDR3 is CASSGSGMNEQFF. In DNA, the CDR3 is TGTGCCAGCAGTGGTAGCGGGATGAATGAGCAGTTCTTC.